This record covers a single T cell receptor (beta chain). The data originate from a study of blood T cell repertoires in COVID-19. Whole-study context: Specimens from acute and convalescent COVID-19 originated in the United States, Italy and Spain. The cDNA or gDNA used as material had been derived from T cells, B-cell-depleted T cells, or PBMCs.

Authors' processing steps: By means of reference gene primer amplification, nucleated cell counts were estimated. TCRdb's copy holds only in-frame clones and misses some; the assay was immunoSEQ multiplex PCR. The V and J calls and clone size come from that table; D and trimming were worked out from the DNA. The table includes 300,000 to 400,000 clones, more than 85% detected once. Germline V gives CDR1 SGHRS, CDR2 YFSETQ. The CDR3 sequence is 15 residues long. V was pared by 3 bases and J by 3 bases, with 15 bases between. The sequence was obtained from a human donor in a cohort sampled during active COVID-19. Sample: peripheral blood. The V call is TRBV5-1, the J call TRBJ1-1; D not certain. The CDR3 sequence: CASSSSHSRDTEAFF. In DNA form, the CDR3 reads TGCGCCAGCAGCTCGAGCCATTCCCGGGACACTGAAGCTTTCTTT.